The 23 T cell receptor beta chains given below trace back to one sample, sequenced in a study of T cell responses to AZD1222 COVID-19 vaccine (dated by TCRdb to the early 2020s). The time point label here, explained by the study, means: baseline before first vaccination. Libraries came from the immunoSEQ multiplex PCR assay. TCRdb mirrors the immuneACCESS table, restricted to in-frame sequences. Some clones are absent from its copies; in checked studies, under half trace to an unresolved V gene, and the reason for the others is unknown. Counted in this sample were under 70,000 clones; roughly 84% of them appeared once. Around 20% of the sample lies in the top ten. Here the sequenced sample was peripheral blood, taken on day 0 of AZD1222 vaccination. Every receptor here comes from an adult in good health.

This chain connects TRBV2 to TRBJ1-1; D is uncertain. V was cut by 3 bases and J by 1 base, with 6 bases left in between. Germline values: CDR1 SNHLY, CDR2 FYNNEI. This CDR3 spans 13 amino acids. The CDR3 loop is CASSEGGNTEAFF. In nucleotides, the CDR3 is TGTGCCAGCAGTGAGGGTGGGAACACTGAAGCTTTCTTT.

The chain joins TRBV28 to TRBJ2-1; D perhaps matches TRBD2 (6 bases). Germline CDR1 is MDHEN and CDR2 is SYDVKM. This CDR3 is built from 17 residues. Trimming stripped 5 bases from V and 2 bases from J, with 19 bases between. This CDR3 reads CASSLIPPGLAYNEQFF. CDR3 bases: TGTGCCAGCAGTCTCATACCCCCGGGACTGGCCTACAATGAGCAGTTCTTC.

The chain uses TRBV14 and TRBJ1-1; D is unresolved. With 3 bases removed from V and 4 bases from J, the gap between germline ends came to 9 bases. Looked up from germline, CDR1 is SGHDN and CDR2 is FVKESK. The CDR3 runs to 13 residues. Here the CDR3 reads CASSQSQATEAFF. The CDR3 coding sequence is TGTGCCAGCAGCCAGAGCCAGGCCACTGAAGCTTTCTTT.

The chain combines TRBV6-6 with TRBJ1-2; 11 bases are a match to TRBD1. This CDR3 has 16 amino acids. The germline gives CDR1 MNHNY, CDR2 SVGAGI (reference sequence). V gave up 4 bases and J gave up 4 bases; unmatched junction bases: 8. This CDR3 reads CASSSPGQGEGYGYTF. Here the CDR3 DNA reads TGTGCCAGCAGTTCCCCGGGACAGGGGGAAGGCTATGGCTACACCTTC.

The CDR3 bases are TGTGCCAGCAGCCAAGCAATTAGCGGAGTGTTCGTCGAGCAGTACTTC. Encoded protein: CASSQAISGVFVEQYF. The chain couples TRBV14 to TRBJ2-7, with D tentatively TRBD2 (6 bases). This CDR3 has 16 residues. The V end was cut by 1 base, the J end by 6 bases, with 19 bases between. In germline, CDR1 is SGHDN, CDR2 FVKESK.

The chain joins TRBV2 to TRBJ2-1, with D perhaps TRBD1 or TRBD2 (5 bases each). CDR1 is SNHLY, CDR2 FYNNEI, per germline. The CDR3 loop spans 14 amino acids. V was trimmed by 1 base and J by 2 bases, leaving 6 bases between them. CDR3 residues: CASSEGGTYNEQFF. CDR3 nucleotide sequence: TGTGCCAGCAGTGAAGGGGGGACCTACAATGAGCAGTTCTTC.

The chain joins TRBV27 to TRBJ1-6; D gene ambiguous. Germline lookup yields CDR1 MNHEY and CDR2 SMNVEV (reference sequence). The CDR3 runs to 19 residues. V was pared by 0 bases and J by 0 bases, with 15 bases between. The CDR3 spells CASSLSFWVPSSYNSPLHF. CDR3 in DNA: TGTGCCAGCAGTTTATCGTTTTGGGTACCAAGCTCCTATAATTCACCCCTCCACTTT.

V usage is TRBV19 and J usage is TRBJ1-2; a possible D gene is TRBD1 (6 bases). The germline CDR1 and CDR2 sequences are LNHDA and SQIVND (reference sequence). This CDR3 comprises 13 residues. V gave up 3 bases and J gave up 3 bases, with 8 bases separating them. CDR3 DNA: TGTGCCAGTAGTATGACAGGTGACTATGGCTACACCTTC. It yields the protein CASSMTGDYGYTF.

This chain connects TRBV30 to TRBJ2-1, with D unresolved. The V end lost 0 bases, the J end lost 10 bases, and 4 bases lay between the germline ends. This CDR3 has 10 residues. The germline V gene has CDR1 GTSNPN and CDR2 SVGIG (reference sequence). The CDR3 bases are TGTGCCTGGAGTGTAAGGGAGCAGTTCTTC. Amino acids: CAWSVREQFF.

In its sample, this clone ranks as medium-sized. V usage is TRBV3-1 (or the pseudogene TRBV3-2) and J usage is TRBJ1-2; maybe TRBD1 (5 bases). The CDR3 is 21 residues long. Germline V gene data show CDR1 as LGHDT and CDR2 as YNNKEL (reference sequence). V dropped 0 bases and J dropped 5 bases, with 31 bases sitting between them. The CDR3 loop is CASSQDFRPVAGEGPGYGYTF. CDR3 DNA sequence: TGTGCCAGCAGCCAAGATTTCCGGCCGGTTGCGGGGGAGGGCCCTGGATATGGCTACACCTTC.

CDR3 amino acids: CASSLTGGGQPQHF. In nucleotides, the CDR3 is TGTGCCAGCAGTCTGACAGGGGGAGGTCAGCCCCAGCATTTT. This chain links TRBV27 with TRBJ1-5, with 9 positions matching TRBD1. This CDR3 region has 14 residues. V lost 5 bases and J lost 6; bases outside the gene matches: 5. Germline values: CDR1 MNHEY, CDR2 SMNVEV (reference sequence).

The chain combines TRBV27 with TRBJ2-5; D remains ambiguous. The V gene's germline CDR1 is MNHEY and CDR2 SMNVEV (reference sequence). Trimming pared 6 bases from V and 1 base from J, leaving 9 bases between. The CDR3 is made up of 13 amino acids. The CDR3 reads CASRLTIQETQYF. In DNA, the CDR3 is TGTGCCAGCAGGTTAACGATCCAAGAGACCCAGTACTTC.

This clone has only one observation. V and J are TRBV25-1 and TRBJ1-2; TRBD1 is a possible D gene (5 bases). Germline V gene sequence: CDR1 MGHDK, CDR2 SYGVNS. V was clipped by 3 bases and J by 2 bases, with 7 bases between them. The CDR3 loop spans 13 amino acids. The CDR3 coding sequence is TGTGCCAGCAGTGAGGGGGACAACTATGGCTACACCTTC. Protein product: CASSEGDNYGYTF.

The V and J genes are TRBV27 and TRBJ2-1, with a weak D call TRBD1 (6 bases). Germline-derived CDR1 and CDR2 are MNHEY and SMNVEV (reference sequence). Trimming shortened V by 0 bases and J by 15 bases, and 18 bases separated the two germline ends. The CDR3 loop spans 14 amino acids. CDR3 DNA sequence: TGTGCCAGCAGTTTATCGCCTACAGGGAGTTCGGGGTTCTTC. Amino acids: CASSLSPTGSSGFF.

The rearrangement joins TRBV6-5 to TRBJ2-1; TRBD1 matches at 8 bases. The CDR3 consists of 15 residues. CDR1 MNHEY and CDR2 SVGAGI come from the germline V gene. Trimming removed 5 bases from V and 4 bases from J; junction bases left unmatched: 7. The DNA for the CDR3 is TGTGCCAGCAGTACTCGGACAGGGATGTACAATGAGCAGTTCTTC. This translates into CASSTRTGMYNEQFF.

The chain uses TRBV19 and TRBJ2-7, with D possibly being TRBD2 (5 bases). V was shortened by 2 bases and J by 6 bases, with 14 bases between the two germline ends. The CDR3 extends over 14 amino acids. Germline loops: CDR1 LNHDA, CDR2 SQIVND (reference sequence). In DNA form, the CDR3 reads TGTGCCAGTAGTATATCACGAGGGAATGGCGAGCAGTACTTC. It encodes CASSISRGNGEQYF.

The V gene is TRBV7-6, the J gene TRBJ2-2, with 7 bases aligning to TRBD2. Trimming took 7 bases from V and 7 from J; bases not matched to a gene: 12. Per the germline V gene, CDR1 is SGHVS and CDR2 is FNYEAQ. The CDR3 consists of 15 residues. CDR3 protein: CASTNNGGSIGELFF. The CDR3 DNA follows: TGTGCCAGCACCAATAACGGCGGGAGTATCGGGGAGCTGTTTTTT. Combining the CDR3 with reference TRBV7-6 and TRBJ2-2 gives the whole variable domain GAGVSQSPRYKVTKRGQDVALRCDPISGHVSLYWYRQALGQGPEFLTYFNYEAQQDKSGLPNDRFSAERPEGSISTLTIQRTEQRDSAMYRCASTNNGGSIGELFFGEGSRLTVL.

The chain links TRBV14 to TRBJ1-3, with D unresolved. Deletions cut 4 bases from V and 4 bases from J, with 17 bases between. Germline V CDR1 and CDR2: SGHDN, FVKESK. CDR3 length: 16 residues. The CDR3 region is CASSPTIPFWGNTIYF. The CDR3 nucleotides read TGTGCCAGCAGCCCAACTATCCCTTTTTGGGGAAACACCATATATTTT.

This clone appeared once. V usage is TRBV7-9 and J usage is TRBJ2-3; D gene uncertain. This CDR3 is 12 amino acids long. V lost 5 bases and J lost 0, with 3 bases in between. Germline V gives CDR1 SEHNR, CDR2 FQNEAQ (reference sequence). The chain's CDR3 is CASSLSTDTQYF. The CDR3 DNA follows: TGTGCCAGCAGCCTAAGCACAGATACGCAGTATTTT.

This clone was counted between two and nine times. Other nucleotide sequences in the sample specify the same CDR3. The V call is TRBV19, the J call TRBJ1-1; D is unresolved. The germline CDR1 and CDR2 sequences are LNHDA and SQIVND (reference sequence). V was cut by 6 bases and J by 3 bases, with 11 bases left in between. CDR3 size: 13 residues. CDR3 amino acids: CASSVKGDTEAFF. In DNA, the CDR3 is TGTGCCAGTAGCGTGAAGGGCGACACTGAAGCTTTCTTT.

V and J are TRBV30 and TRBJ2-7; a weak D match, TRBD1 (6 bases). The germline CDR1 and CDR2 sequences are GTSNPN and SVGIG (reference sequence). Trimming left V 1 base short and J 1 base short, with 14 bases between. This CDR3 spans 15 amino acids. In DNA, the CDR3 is TGTGCCTGGAGTGGGGAAAACAGGGTATCCTACGAGCAGTACTTC. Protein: CAWSGENRVSYEQYF.

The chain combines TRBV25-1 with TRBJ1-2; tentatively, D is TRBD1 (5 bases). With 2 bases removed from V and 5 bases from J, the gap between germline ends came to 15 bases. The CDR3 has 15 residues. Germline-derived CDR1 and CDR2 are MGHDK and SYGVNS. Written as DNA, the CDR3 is TGTGCCAGCAGTGAAACGGGACTCAGGGATTATGGCTACACCTTC. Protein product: CASSETGLRDYGYTF.

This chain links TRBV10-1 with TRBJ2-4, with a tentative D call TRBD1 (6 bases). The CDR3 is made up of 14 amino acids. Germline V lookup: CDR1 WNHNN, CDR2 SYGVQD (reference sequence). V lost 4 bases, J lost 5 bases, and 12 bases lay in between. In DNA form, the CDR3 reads TGCGCCAGCAGTGGACAGGCGGAACAAAACATTCAGTACTTC. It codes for CASSGQAEQNIQYF.